This passage covers 5 T cell receptor beta chains from one sample sequenced in a study of blood T cells in healthy people across ages. For the second PCR, which ran for about 6 to 11 cycles, a sample-barcoded 5' primer and a J-beta primer mix were used. MiXCR, run by TCRdb on the 5' RACE reads, gives a single entry per CDR3 protein. The sample consists of fewer than 2,000,000 distinct CDR3 sequences, around 36% of them appearing once. The sequenced material came from blood. Every receptor here comes from a woman aged 25-40 years in good health.

This clonotype occurred many times. The chain recombines TRBV29-1 with TRBJ2-1, with a weak D call TRBD2 (6 bases). Trimming pared 7 bases from V and 10 bases from J, leaving 26 bases between. The CDR3 is made up of 15 amino acids. CDR1 and CDR2 (germline): SQVTM, ANQGSEA. The chain's CDR3 is CSATGGPATGLEQFF. CDR3 nucleotide sequence: TGCAGCGCCACAGGAGGGCCCGCGACGGGATTAGAGCAGTTCTTC.

This clonotype came up a few times. The V gene is TRBV29-1, the J gene TRBJ2-1, with a possible D match to TRBD1 (6 bases). CDR3 size: 14 residues. Trimming took off 0 bases at V and 11 bases at J, with 17 bases between the two ends. CDR1 is SQVTM and CDR2 is ANQGSEA in the germline V gene. CDR3 in amino acids: CSVEEQGSSGKQFF. As DNA, the CDR3 is TGCAGCGTTGAAGAGCAGGGGAGCAGTGGTAAGCAGTTCTTC.

This rearrangement joins TRBV6-1 to TRBJ2-5; 9 positions match TRBD2. The CDR3 is made up of 16 amino acids. CDR1 is MNHNS, CDR2 SASEGT, per germline. Trimming removed 4 bases from V and 0 bases from J; junction bases left unmatched: 6. Written as DNA, the CDR3 is TGTGCCAGCAGTGTGAGTGCGGGAGGGTACCAAGAGACCCAGTACTTC. Translated, it gives CASSVSAGGYQETQYF.

V is TRBV15 and J is TRBJ1-2; D is possibly TRBD1 (5 bases). The CDR3 covers 16 residues. The V end was cut by 6 bases, the J end by 4 bases, with 21 bases between. The germline V gene has CDR1 LNHNV and CDR2 YYDKDF (reference sequence). CDR3 DNA: TGTGCCACCAGGGAAATCGGAGCCGGGACCATCTATGGCTACACCTTC. Protein sequence: CATREIGAGTIYGYTF. Variable domain in full (rest from reference TRBV15 and TRBJ1-2): DAMVIQNPRYQVTQFGKPVTLSCSQTLNHNVMYWYQQKSSQAPKLLFHYYDKDFNNEADTPDNFQSRRPNTSFCFLDIRSPGLGDTAMYLCATREIGAGTIYGYTFGSGTRLTVV.

The chain carries TRBV3-1 and TRBJ2-7; 11 bases line up with TRBD2. This CDR3 is built from 17 residues. Unmatched junction bases numbered 9, after V lost 5 bases and J lost 0 bases. Germline values: CDR1 LGHDT, CDR2 YNNKEL (reference sequence). The CDR3 DNA sequence: TGTGCCAGCAGCAGTAGCGGGGGGGCCCCTAGCTCCTACGAGCAGTACTTC. As protein: CASSSSGGAPSSYEQYF.